This TCR beta chain was profiled in a study of tumor and adjacent non-tumor tissue in lung cancer. In the study overall: There were around eleven adenocarcinoma, a couple of squamous cell carcinoma and 1 small cell lung cancer cases. Points from the study as a whole: TCR diversity was significantly greater in tumor than normal lung tissue. Patients with more diverse tumor TCRs had worse survival.

RNA was extracted from bulk tissue without any cell sorting. With respect to this clonotype: Its target is unknown. Likely a read error: the CDR3 ends without its conserved phenylalanine or tryptophan.

A modified ARM-PCR protocol with three rounds of nested PCR amplified TCRbeta. TCRdb reanalysed the multiplex PCR reads using MiXCR and keeps one entry per CDR3 protein. The sample has more than 70,000 distinct CDR3 sequences, more than 60% seen once. The germline gives CDR1 MNHNS, CDR2 SASEGT. This CDR3 contains 11 residues. The chain recombines TRBV6-1 with TRBJ1-1; D is undetermined. The sequence derives from a man between 65 and 85 years old with non-small cell lung cancer. Sequenced: lung tumor tissue. CDR3 sequence reads: CGSLMNTEAFL. For the CDR3, the DNA is TGTGGCAGCCTCATGAACACTGAAGCTTTCCTT.